These 22 T cell receptor beta chains originate from one sample sequenced in a study of blood T cell repertoires in COVID-19. Only in-frame clones appear in the TCRdb table, and some are missing; sequencing was by immunoSEQ multiplex PCR. The table has some 490,000 clones, about 88% seen once. Sequenced: PBMCs or T cells enriched from blood (not recorded which). The receptors derive from a woman aged 60 to 75 who had recovered from COVID-19.

The chain joins TRBV13 to TRBJ1-4; perhaps TRBD1 as D (6 bases). There are 14 residues in the CDR3. V was trimmed by 3 bases and J by 2 bases, leaving 7 bases between them. The germline gives CDR1 PRHDT, CDR2 FYEKMQ (reference sequence). CDR3 in DNA: TGTGCCAGCAGCTTGGGGGCCACTAATGAAAAACTGTTTTTT. Its translation is CASSLGATNEKLFF. The whole variable domain, filled in from reference TRBV13 and TRBJ1-4, reads AAGVIQSPRHLIKEKRETATLKCYPIPRHDTVYWYQQGPGQDPQFLISFYEKMQSDKGSIPDRFSAQQFSDYHSELNMSSLELGDSALYFCASSLGATNEKLFFGSGTQLSVL.

As to this clone: The sample contains more than one DNA sequence encoding this CDR3. V usage is TRBV2 and J usage is TRBJ1-2; possibly TRBD1 for D (5 bases). Deletions cut 6 bases from V and 2 bases from J, with 10 bases between. The V gene's germline CDR1 is SNHLY and CDR2 FYNNEI. This CDR3 region has 13 residues. The CDR3: CASSVTENYGYTF. The CDR3, as DNA: TGTGCCAGCAGCGTGACAGAAAACTATGGCTACACCTTC.

This chain links TRBV7-2 with TRBJ2-7; D may be TRBD1 (5 bases). V was cut by 5 bases and J by 2 bases, with 7 bases left in between. This CDR3 has 12 amino acids. Per germline, CDR1 SGHTA and CDR2 FQGNSA. The CDR3 is CASSRGPYEQYF. The CDR3 DNA sequence: TGTGCCAGCAGCAGGGGCCCCTACGAGCAGTACTTC.

This chain uses TRBV5-4 with TRBJ2-3; D is perhaps TRBD2 (5 bases). Trimming took 4 bases from V and 3 from J, leaving 12 bases between them. The CDR3 sequence is 14 residues long. Per germline, CDR1 SGHNT and CDR2 YYREEE (reference sequence). The CDR3 sequence: CASSPAGETDTQYF. The CDR3 bases are TGTGCCAGCAGCCCCGCCGGGGAAACAGATACGCAGTATTTT.

The chain couples TRBV2 to TRBJ1-5; D uncertain. Trimming took 6 bases from V and 8 from J, leaving 17 bases between them. The CDR3 contains 14 residues. The V gene's germline CDR1 is SNHLY and CDR2 FYNNEI. DNA of the CDR3: TGTGCCAGCAGCATAGGGAGGATCTCCGAGCCCCAGCATTTT. Translated: CASSIGRISEPQHF.

As DNA, the CDR3 is TGTGCCAGCAGCTTAAGGCCAGGGGTAAGGAGCACTGAAGCTTTCTTT. Translating gives CASSLRPGVRSTEAFF. The V call is TRBV7-2, the J call TRBJ1-1; a weak D match, TRBD1 (6 bases). V was cut by 2 bases and J by 4 bases, with 17 bases left in between. CDR1 is SGHTA, CDR2 FQGNSA, per germline. The CDR3 covers 16 residues.

V usage is TRBV7-2 and J usage is TRBJ2-2; weak D call: TRBD1 (6 bases). CDR1 and CDR2 from the germline V gene are SGHTA and FQGNSA. Trimming removed 1 base from V and 7 bases from J, with 10 bases in between. The CDR3 is 14 residues long. The CDR3 sequence: CASSLDRAIGELFF. The CDR3 DNA reads TGTGCCAGCAGCTTAGACAGGGCAATCGGGGAGCTGTTTTTT. The full variable domain, in which reference TRBV7-2 and TRBJ2-2 provide the parts outside the CDR3, is GAGVSQSPSNKVTEKGKDVELRCDPISGHTALYWYRQSLGQGLEFLIYFQGNSAPDKSGLPSDRFSAERTGGSVSTLTIQRTQQEDSAVYLCASSLDRAIGELFFGEGSRLTVL.

For this clone: Other DNA sequences in this sample translate to the same CDR3. The chain recombines TRBV5-1 with TRBJ1-2; perhaps TRBD1 as D (6 bases). Trimming took 0 bases from V and 6 from J, leaving 12 bases between them. CDR1 SGHRS and CDR2 YFSETQ come from the germline V gene. This CDR3 has 14 residues. The CDR3 bases are TGCGCCAGCAGCTTGGCCACCGCAGGGGATGGCTACACCTTC. It codes for CASSLATAGDGYTF.

This clone was detected a few times. The J gene is TRBJ2-3, the V gene TRBV3-1 (or the pseudogene TRBV3-2); tentative D call: TRBD2 (6 bases). The germline V gene has CDR1 LGHDT and CDR2 YNNKEL (reference sequence). The CDR3 covers 17 residues. The germline V and J ends were trimmed by 4 bases and 5 bases, with 22 bases remaining between them. The CDR3 bases are TGTGCCAGCAGCCGAACCCATACTAGCTCCCGGGGAGATACGCAGTATTTT. This codes for CASSRTHTSSRGDTQYF.

The genes are TRBV21-1 and TRBJ1-3; the table's D call of TRBD1 was not tested on the DNA. TRBV21-1 is a pseudogene. The CDR3 is made up of 17 amino acids. In nucleotides, the CDR3 is TGTGCCAGCAGCACTCCAGCAGGGCCCGACTCTGGAAACACCATATATTTT. Amino acids: CASSTPAGPDSGNTIYF.

V and J are TRBV7-9 and TRBJ1-4; tentatively, D is TRBD1 (6 bases). Germline V gene lookup returns CDR1 SEHNR and CDR2 FQNEAQ (reference sequence). The CDR3 contains 13 residues. Trimming cost V 5 bases and J 8 bases, with 12 bases left between them. CDR3 DNA sequence: TGTGCCAGCAGCCCGCCCCAGGGGGAAAAACTGTTTTTT. Its protein product is CASSPPQGEKLFF. Using reference TRBV7-9 and TRBJ1-4 for the parts outside the CDR3, the full variable domain is DTGVSQNPRHKITKRGQNVTFRCDPISEHNRLYWYRQTLGQGPEFLTYFQNEAQLEKSRLLSDRFSAERPKGSFSTLEIQRTEQGDSAMYLCASSPPQGEKLFFGSGTQLSVL.

As concerns this clone: Other nucleotide sequences from this sample produce the same CDR3. The chain employs TRBV5-1 and TRBJ2-2; the match to TRBD1 covers 7 bases. The CDR3 covers 13 residues. Looked up from germline, CDR1 is SGHRS and CDR2 is YFSETQ. V was pared by 3 bases and J by 6 bases, with 2 bases of the junction left unmatched. As DNA, the CDR3 is TGCGCCAGCAGCTCAGGGGGAGCCGGGGAGCTGTTTTTT. Translated, it gives CASSSGGAGELFF.

The chain links TRBV18 to TRBJ1-1; unclear D gene. CDR3 size: 13 residues. Germline-derived CDR1 and CDR2 are KGHSH and LQKENI. Trimming shortened V by 6 bases and J by 6 bases, and 14 bases separated the two germline ends. The CDR3 is CASSYSWESEAFF. DNA of the CDR3: TGTGCCAGCTCCTACTCGTGGGAGTCTGAAGCTTTCTTT.

CDR3 sequence: CASRRTGKNTEAFF. For the CDR3, the DNA is TGTGCCAGCAGGCGGACAGGGAAGAACACTGAAGCTTTCTTT. J is TRBJ1-1 and V is TRBV27, with 8 nucleotides matching TRBD1. The CDR3 contains 14 residues. V shed 6 bases, J shed 1 base, and the junction held 4 bases outside the gene matches. Germline values: CDR1 MNHEY, CDR2 SMNVEV (reference sequence).

At least ten counts were recorded for this clone. V and J are TRBV5-1 and TRBJ2-2, with D possibly being TRBD1 (7 bases). V was cut by 0 bases and J by 7 bases, with 13 bases left in between. In germline, CDR1 is SGHRS, CDR2 YFSETQ. The CDR3 contains 15 residues. The CDR3 here is CASSLDQGGNGELFF. CDR3 DNA sequence: TGCGCCAGCAGCTTGGATCAGGGGGGAAACGGGGAGCTGTTTTTT.

This clone has a handful of counts. The chain carries TRBV29-1 and TRBJ1-3, with TRBD1 matching 8 bases. The germline CDR1 and CDR2 sequences are SQVTM and ANQGSEA. The CDR3 runs to 12 residues. The trim removed 7 bases at V and 6 bases at J, leaving 5 bases unmatched. The CDR3 DNA is TGCAGCGCTACAGGGGGAGCAAACACCATATATTTT. Its translation is CSATGGANTIYF.

This rearrangement joins TRBV5-6 to TRBJ1-2, with 8 bases lining up with TRBD1. J gave up 0 bases and V 3 bases, and 7 bases lay outside the gene matches. The CDR3 loop spans 16 amino acids. The germline gives CDR1 SGHDT, CDR2 YYEEEE. CDR3 in amino acids: CASSSLDRAPNYGYTF. The CDR3 nucleotides are TGTGCCAGCAGCTCCCTGGACAGGGCCCCTAACTATGGCTACACCTTC.

This sequence joins TRBV7-2 and TRBJ1-1; perhaps TRBD1 as D (5 bases). Per the germline V gene, CDR1 is SGHTA and CDR2 is FQGNSA. V was shortened by 4 bases and J by 4 bases, with 16 bases between the two germline ends. The CDR3 loop spans 15 amino acids. The chain's CDR3 is CASSSRLGEGTEAFF. As DNA, the CDR3 is TGTGCCAGCAGCTCAAGACTAGGGGAAGGCACTGAAGCTTTCTTT.

J is TRBJ1-1 and V is TRBV4-1; perhaps TRBD1 as D (5 bases). The CDR3 contains 14 residues. Germline V gene data show CDR1 as MGHRA and CDR2 as YSYEKL. Deletions cut 5 bases from V and 1 base from J, with 11 bases between. The chain's CDR3 is CASSGGTRNTEAFF. CDR3 nucleotide sequence: TGCGCCAGCAGCGGAGGGACGAGGAACACTGAAGCTTTCTTT.

This clone was counted a few times. The V and J genes are TRBV12-3 or TRBV12-4 and TRBJ1-2; 8 nucleotides align to TRBD1. After removal of 7 bases from V and 8 bases from J, the junction contained 9 bases not matched to a gene. This CDR3 has 13 amino acids. The DNA for the CDR3 is TGTGCCAGCAAATCGGACAGGGTGTGGGGCTACACCTTC. It is translated as CASKSDRVWGYTF.

The genes are TRBV21-1 and TRBJ1-3; the D call in the table, TRBD1, was not verified against the DNA. TRBV21-1 is termed a pseudogene. The CDR3 is 15 residues long. CDR3 region: CASRGRQDSGNTIYF. The CDR3 region has the DNA TGTGCCAGCAGGGGAAGACAGGACTCTGGAAACACCATATATTTT.

This sequence joins TRBV13 and TRBJ2-3; 7 nucleotides agree with TRBD2. Trimming removed 2 bases from V and 2 bases from J; junction bases left unmatched: 10. Germline V gene data show CDR1 as PRHDT and CDR2 as FYEKMQ (reference sequence). The CDR3 length is 17 residues. Here the CDR3 reads CASSLSLLAGVTDTQYF. The CDR3 bases are TGTGCCAGCAGCTTAAGCCTCCTTGCGGGGGTCACAGATACGCAGTATTTT.